The 24 T cell receptor beta chains given below trace back to one sample, sequenced in a study of blood T cell repertoires in COVID-19. Measured with immunoSEQ multiplex PCR; TCRdb has only the in-frame clones, and not every one. This repertoire shows around 300,000 clones, 88% found once; its top ten account for 5%. Sequencing input: PBMCs or T cells enriched from blood (not recorded which). The receptors here all came from a man in his thirties or forties who had recovered from COVID-19.

The chain links TRBV30 to TRBJ2-7; 8 bases fit TRBD2. There are 13 residues in the CDR3. The V gene end was trimmed by 2 bases and the J gene end by 3 bases; junction bases not matched to a gene: 3. The V gene's germline CDR1 is GTSNPN and CDR2 SVGIG (reference sequence). CDR3 sequence reads: CAWSTGTSYEQYF. In DNA form, the CDR3 reads TGTGCCTGGAGTACCGGGACTAGCTACGAGCAGTACTTC.

This clone has only a few counts. This chain joins TRBV18 and TRBJ1-5; 8 nucleotides match TRBD1. Germline V gene lookup returns CDR1 KGHSH and CDR2 LQKENI. CDR3 length equals 15 residues. After removal of 3 bases from V and 3 bases from J, the junction contained 4 bases not matched to a gene. The CDR3 loop reads CASSPTGGINQPQHF. CDR3 in DNA: TGTGCCAGCTCACCTACAGGGGGTATCAATCAGCCCCAGCATTTT.

J is TRBJ1-1 and V is TRBV5-1, with TRBD1 as a possible D gene (5 bases). Germline CDR1 reads SGHRS; CDR2 reads YFSETQ. The CDR3 totals 14 residues. Trimming left V 4 bases short and J 5 bases short, with 15 bases between. CDR3 region: CASSPWGGRTEAFF. The CDR3 nucleotides read TGCGCCAGCAGCCCATGGGGGGGGAGGACTGAAGCTTTCTTT.

V is TRBV28 and J is TRBJ1-1; D possibly corresponds to TRBD1 (5 bases). CDR3 length equals 12 residues. CDR1 is MDHEN and CDR2 is SYDVKM in the germline V gene. Trimming cost V 6 bases and J 4 bases, with 9 bases left between them. Here the CDR3 DNA reads TGTGCCAGCAGCCGAAGGGGCACTGAAGCTTTCTTT. Protein: CASSRRGTEAFF.

This sequence joins TRBV5-1 and TRBJ2-1, with D perhaps matching TRBD1 (5 bases). V lost 3 bases and J lost 4, with 14 bases in between. This CDR3 has 15 residues. The germline V gene has CDR1 SGHRS and CDR2 YFSETQ. The CDR3 sequence is CASSSQGARYNEQFF. CDR3 DNA: TGCGCCAGCAGCTCGCAAGGGGCGCGATACAATGAGCAGTTCTTC. The variable domain in full, with the rest retrieved from reference TRBV5-1 and TRBJ2-1, is KAGVTQTPRYLIKTRGQQVTLSCSPISGHRSVSWYQQTPGQGLQFLFEYFSETQRNKGNFPGRFSGRQFSNSRSEMNVSTLELGDSALYLCASSSQGARYNEQFFGPGTRLTVL.

The chain uses TRBV25-1 and TRBJ2-3, with D possibly being TRBD2 (6 bases). Trimming left V 5 bases short and J 3 bases short, with 12 bases between. Germline CDR1 is MGHDK and CDR2 is SYGVNS. This CDR3 is built from 14 residues. CDR3 region: CASSKEGWTDTQYF. The CDR3 nucleotides are TGTGCCAGCAGTAAGGAGGGTTGGACAGATACGCAGTATTTT.

The chain uses TRBV13 and TRBJ1-1; possible D gene TRBD1, 5 bases. Germline CDR1 PRHDT, CDR2 FYEKMQ (reference sequence). CDR3 length equals 14 residues. Trimming shortened V by 3 bases and J by 1 base, and 9 bases separated the two germline ends. The CDR3 DNA reads as TGTGCCAGCAGCTTCGGGCAGGGGAACACTGAAGCTTTCTTT. Protein: CASSFGQGNTEAFF.

CDR3 sequence: CASSEGTGLALSYEQYF. The CDR3 DNA sequence: TGTGCCAGCAGTGAAGGGACAGGGTTGGCCCTCTCCTACGAGCAGTACTTC. The chain combines TRBV6-1 with TRBJ2-7; 8 nucleotides agree with TRBD1. V was clipped by 1 base and J by 0 bases; unmatched bases: 8. CDR3 length equals 17 residues. The germline V gene encodes CDR1 MNHNS and CDR2 SASEGT.

This clone was seen only a few times. The chain has TRBV14 and TRBJ2-3; a weak D match, TRBD2 (6 bases). V gave up 0 bases and J gave up 3 bases, with 19 bases separating them. The CDR3 has 18 amino acids. Germline V gene data show CDR1 as SGHDN and CDR2 as FVKESK. CDR3 sequence (DNA): TGTGCCAGCAGCCAAGAGAGACTCTCCGGGAGCAAAACAGATACGCAGTATTTT. Its protein is CASSQERLSGSKTDTQYF.

V and J are TRBV6-2 or TRBV6-3 and TRBJ1-1; D is uncertain. The length of the CDR3 is 14 residues. V was pared by 4 bases and J by 0 bases, with 9 bases between. Per germline, CDR1 MNHEY and CDR2 SVGEGT. The CDR3 protein is CASSSRLMNTEAFF. The CDR3 nucleotides are TGTGCCAGCAGTTCCAGGCTAATGAACACTGAAGCTTTCTTT.

This clone was seen only a few times. CDR3 loop: CASSETDSYGYTF. The CDR3 DNA reads as TGTGCCAGCAGTGAGACAGACTCCTATGGCTACACCTTC. This chain connects TRBV2 to TRBJ1-2; D possibly corresponds to TRBD1 (5 bases). The CDR3 spans 13 residues. Per germline, CDR1 SNHLY and CDR2 FYNNEI. Trimming cost V 3 bases and J 4 bases, with 9 bases left between them.

This chain joins TRBV23-1 and TRBJ2-6; D may be TRBD1 (6 bases). TRBV23-1 is marked as an open reading frame, function uncertain. The CDR3 totals 19 residues. V lost 2 bases to trimming and J lost 3 bases, with 20 bases between them. The CDR3 region is CASSQQVMAGAHGANVLTF. The CDR3 DNA sequence: TGCGCCAGCAGTCAACAGGTCATGGCAGGGGCTCATGGGGCCAACGTCCTGACTTTC.

The chain has TRBV2 and TRBJ2-7; D is perhaps TRBD1 (7 bases). CDR1 and CDR2 from the germline V gene are SNHLY and FYNNEI. Trimming removed 6 bases at V and 2 bases at J, with 17 bases between. The CDR3 loop spans 15 amino acids. This chain's CDR3 is CASRMRDREPYEQYF. DNA of the CDR3: TGTGCCAGCAGAATGCGGGACAGAGAACCCTACGAGCAGTACTTC.

This sequence joins TRBV18 and TRBJ1-2; the match to TRBD1 covers 9 bases. Germline V gene sequence: CDR1 KGHSH, CDR2 LQKENI. V was pared by 4 bases and J by 4 bases, with 4 bases of the junction left unmatched. The CDR3 length is 14 residues. Here the CDR3 DNA reads TGTGCCAGCTCACAGAGACAGGGGGGCTATGGCTACACCTTC. It translates to CASSQRQGGYGYTF. Combining the CDR3 with reference TRBV18 and TRBJ1-2 gives the whole variable domain NAGVMQNPRHLVRRRGQEARLRCSPMKGHSHVYWYRQLPEEGLKFMVYLQKENIIDESGMPKERFSAEFPKEGPSILRIQQVVRGDSAAYFCASSQRQGGYGYTFGSGTRLTVV.

The chain employs TRBV7-9 and TRBJ1-2; no clear D. The V and J ends lost 3 bases and 1 base respectively, with 6 bases between them. The CDR3 is made up of 13 amino acids. Germline V CDR1 and CDR2: SEHNR, FQNEAQ (reference sequence). CDR3 protein: CASSLENNYGYTF. CDR3 bases: TGTGCCAGCAGCTTGGAGAATAACTATGGCTACACCTTC.

The J gene is TRBJ2-5, the V gene TRBV10-3; the D is unclear. Germline lookup yields CDR1 ENHRY and CDR2 SYGVKD. Trimming removed 1 base at V and 5 bases at J, with 5 bases between. The CDR3 extends over 12 amino acids. The CDR3 DNA reads TGTGCCATCAGTGAGTTCGGGGAGACCCAGTACTTC. Encoded protein: CAISEFGETQYF.

The V gene is TRBV27, the J gene TRBJ2-5; 12 bases map to TRBD2. CDR1 MNHEY and CDR2 SMNVEV come from the germline V gene (reference sequence). J was trimmed by 2 bases and V by 5 bases; bases with no gene match: 6. There are 16 residues in the CDR3. The CDR3 region has the DNA TGTGCCAGCAGTCCTAGCGGGGGGGACGTTCAAGAGACCCAGTACTTC. Protein sequence: CASSPSGGDVQETQYF.

This clone came up once. The CDR3 DNA sequence: TGTGCCAGCAGCCCCAAGCGGGGGGGGACAGATACGCAGTATTTT. Its translation is CASSPKRGGTDTQYF. V and J are TRBV7-2 and TRBJ2-3, with 10 bases lining up with TRBD2. V lost 5 bases, J lost 3 bases, and 5 bases stayed unmatched. CDR3 length: 15 amino acids. CDR1 is SGHTA, CDR2 FQGNSA, per germline.

The V and J genes are TRBV28 and TRBJ1-2; D is perhaps TRBD1 (5 bases). There are 14 residues in the CDR3. From germline, CDR1 is MDHEN and CDR2 SYDVKM. V was trimmed by 3 bases and J by 2 bases, leaving 10 bases between them. DNA for the CDR3: TGTGCCAGCAGTTTCTCAGGGCCCAACTATGGCTACACCTTC. This codes for CASSFSGPNYGYTF.

The chain is built from TRBV19 and TRBJ1-4, with TRBD1 matching 7 bases. The V segment lost 3 bases and the J segment 8 bases; nucleotides outside the gene matches: 6. This CDR3 has 14 residues. Germline V CDR1 and CDR2: LNHDA, SQIVND (reference sequence). The CDR3: CASSINRGPEKLFF. CDR3 bases: TGTGCCAGTAGTATCAATAGGGGGCCCGAAAAACTGTTTTTT.

V is TRBV3-1 (or the pseudogene TRBV3-2) and J is TRBJ2-3; 7 positions match TRBD1. The CDR3 covers 15 residues. Germline CDR1 is LGHDT and CDR2 is YNNKEL (reference sequence). Trimming at V came to 4 bases and at J to 2 bases, leaving 6 bases not matched to a gene. CDR3 nucleotide sequence: TGTGCCAGCAGCCCCCGGGACAGCCTCACAGATACGCAGTATTTT. Protein sequence: CASSPRDSLTDTQYF.

The chain carries TRBV23-1 and TRBJ2-2, with 7 positions matching TRBD2. TRBV23-1 is assigned to the ORF class and has an uncertain function. The length of the CDR3 is 15 residues. The V and J ends lost 8 bases and 4 bases, in that order; junction bases with no gene match: 10. The CDR3 nucleotides read TGCGCCAGCCCCCGGGGGGATACCGTCACCGGGGAGCTGTTTTTT. It specifies CASPRGDTVTGELFF.

V usage is TRBV27 and J usage is TRBJ2-7, with a possible D match to TRBD1 (6 bases). Trimming left V 6 bases short and J 7 bases short, with 22 bases between. The CDR3 length is 15 residues. The germline V gene encodes CDR1 MNHEY and CDR2 SMNVEV (reference sequence). DNA of the CDR3: TGTGCCAGCAGAGAGAACGGACAGTTCGCGAGGGAGCAGTACTTC. Its protein is CASRENGQFAREQYF.

The chain is built from TRBV28 and TRBJ1-2, with D perhaps TRBD1 (5 bases). Germline CDR1 reads MDHEN; CDR2 reads SYDVKM. V dropped 2 bases and J dropped 4 bases, with 14 bases sitting between them. CDR3 size: 15 residues. Written as DNA, the CDR3 is TGTGCCAGCAGTTTAAGGTTGGGGGGGGTCTATGGCTACACCTTC. It encodes CASSLRLGGVYGYTF.